The source of this TCR beta chain is a study of blood T cell repertoires in COVID-19. The data were produced by immunoSEQ multiplex PCR, yet TCRdb's version contains in-frame clones alone and is incomplete. The sample lists roughly 81,000 clones, roughly four fifths seen once, with less than 11% in the top ten. Between the trimmed V and J ends, which lost 3 bases and 2 bases, there was a span of 8 bases. The CDR3 length is 14 residues. The germline V gene encodes CDR1 LGHDT and CDR2 YNNKEL (reference sequence). The sequence was collected from a man aged 55 to 70 with acute or convalescent COVID-19. The sample comprised peripheral blood. This chain uses TRBV3-1 (or the pseudogene TRBV3-2) with TRBJ2-1, with a possible D match to TRBD2 (6 bases). As DNA, the CDR3 is TGTGCCAGCAGCCACGGGGGAGCCTACAATGAGCAGTTCTTC. It yields the protein CASSHGGAYNEQFF.